Listed below are T cell receptor beta chains from one sample, sequenced in a study of blood T cell repertoires in COVID-19. Produced via immunoSEQ multiplex PCR; TCRdb's table is partial and in-frame only. This sample has around 93,000 clones, with roughly 80% found just once. The sample taken for sequencing was peripheral blood. The receptors originated from an elderly man with acute or convalescent COVID-19. Both conserved end residues are part of each CDR3. A D gene is named only where the DNA matches it firmly. A clone size is listed for some rows: how often the clone was seen (once, few, many), or a class if it is expanded.

d_call,clone_size,j_call,cdr3_length,v_call,cdr3_aa,cdr3_nt
TRBD1,-,TRBJ2-2,15,TRBV7-2,CASSRDRANTGELFF,TGTGCCAGCAGCCGGGACAGGGCGAACACCGGGGAGCTGTTTTTT
-,-,TRBJ2-7,16,TRBV14,CASSQKGREFSYEQYF,TGTGCCAGCAGCCAAAAGGGTAGGGAGTTCTCCTACGAGCAGTACTTC
TRBD2,-,TRBJ2-7,14,TRBV5-1,CASSRLAGSYEQYF,TGCGCCAGCAGCAGACTAGCGGGTTCCTACGAGCAGTACTTC
TRBD2,-,TRBJ2-3,15,TRBV28,CASRGGLAGTDTQYF,TGTGCCAGCAGAGGGGGACTAGCGGGCACAGATACGCAGTATTTT
TRBD1,once,TRBJ2-7,19,TRBV18,CASSSRQGGPRGQNYEQYF,TGTGCCAGCTCATCACGACAGGGTGGGCCAAGGGGCCAAAACTACGAGCAGTACTTC
-,-,TRBJ1-5,16,TRBV19,CASSILGGSLRGPQHF,TGTGCCAGTAGTATACTAGGTGGCAGCCTTCGGGGGCCCCAGCATTTT
TRBD1,-,TRBJ1-2,13,TRBV6-6,CASSFTGGAGYTF,TGTGCCAGCAGTTTTACAGGGGGCGCTGGCTACACCTTC
-,-,TRBJ1-5,14,TRBV6-6,CASSQGRSQGRQHF,TGTGCCAGCAGTCAAGGAAGAAGTCAGGGCCGTCAGCATTTT
-,-,TRBJ2-1,16,TRBV6-4,CASSTSAASSYNEQFF,TGTGCCAGCAGTACGTCAGCGGCAAGCTCCTACAATGAGCAGTTCTTC
-,-,TRBJ2-3,20,TRBV6-2/TRBV6-3,CASSYSSVSGPSLGADTQYF,TGTGCCAGCAGTTACTCGAGCGTCAGCGGGCCATCGCTCGGGGCAGATACGCAGTATTTT
TRBD2,few,TRBJ2-7,16,TRBV28,CASSSMTSGLEYEQYF,TGTGCCAGCAGTTCTATGACTAGCGGTCTGGAGTACGAGCAGTACTTC
-,-,TRBJ2-1,14,TRBV24-1,CATSDPGGYSEQFF,TGTGCCACCAGTGACCCTGGGGGGTACAGTGAGCAGTTCTTC
-,-,TRBJ2-2,16,TRBV7-2,CASSLTGLTNTGELFF,TGTGCCAGCAGCTTAACAGGGTTAACAAACACCGGGGAGCTGTTTTTT
-,-,TRBJ1-5,14,TRBV30,CAWSGGTSSHPQHF,TGTGCCTGGAGTGGTGGGACTTCCTCTCACCCCCAGCATTTT